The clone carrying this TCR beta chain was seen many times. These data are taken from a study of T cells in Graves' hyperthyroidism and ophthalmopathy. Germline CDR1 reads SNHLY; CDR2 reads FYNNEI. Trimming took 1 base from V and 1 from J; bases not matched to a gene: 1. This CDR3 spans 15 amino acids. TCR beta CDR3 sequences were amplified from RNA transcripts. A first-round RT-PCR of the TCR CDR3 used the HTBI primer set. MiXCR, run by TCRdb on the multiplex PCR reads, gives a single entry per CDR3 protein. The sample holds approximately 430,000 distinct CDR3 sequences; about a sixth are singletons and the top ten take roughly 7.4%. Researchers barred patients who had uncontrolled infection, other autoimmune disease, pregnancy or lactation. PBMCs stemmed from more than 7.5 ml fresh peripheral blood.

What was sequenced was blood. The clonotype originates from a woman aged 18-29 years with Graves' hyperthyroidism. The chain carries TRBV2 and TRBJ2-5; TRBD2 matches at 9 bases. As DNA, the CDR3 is TGTGCCAGCAGTGAAGGGCGGGGGGGCCAAGAGACCCAGTACTTC. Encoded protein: CASSEGRGGQETQYF. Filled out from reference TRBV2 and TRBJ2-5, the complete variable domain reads EPEVTQTPSHQVTQMGQEVILRCVPISNHLYFYWYRQILGQKVEFLVSFYNNEISEKSEIFDDQFSVERPDGSNFTLKIRSTKLEDSAMYFCASSEGRGGQETQYFGPGTRLLVL.